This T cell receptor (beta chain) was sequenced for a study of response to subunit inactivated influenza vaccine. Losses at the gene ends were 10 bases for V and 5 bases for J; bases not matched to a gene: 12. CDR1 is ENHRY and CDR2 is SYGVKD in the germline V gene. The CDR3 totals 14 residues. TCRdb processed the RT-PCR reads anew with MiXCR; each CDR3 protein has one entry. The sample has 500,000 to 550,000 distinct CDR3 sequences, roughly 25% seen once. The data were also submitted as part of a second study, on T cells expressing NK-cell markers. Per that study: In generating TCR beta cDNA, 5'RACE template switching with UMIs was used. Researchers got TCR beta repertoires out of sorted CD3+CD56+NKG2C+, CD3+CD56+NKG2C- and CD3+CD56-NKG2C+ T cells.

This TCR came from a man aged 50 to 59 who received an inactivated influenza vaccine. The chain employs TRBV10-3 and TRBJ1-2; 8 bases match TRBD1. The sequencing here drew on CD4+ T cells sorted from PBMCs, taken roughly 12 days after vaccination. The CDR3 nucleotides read TGTGCCAGCCAGAGCCGGACAGGGAGGTATGGCTACACCTTC. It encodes CASQSRTGRYGYTF.